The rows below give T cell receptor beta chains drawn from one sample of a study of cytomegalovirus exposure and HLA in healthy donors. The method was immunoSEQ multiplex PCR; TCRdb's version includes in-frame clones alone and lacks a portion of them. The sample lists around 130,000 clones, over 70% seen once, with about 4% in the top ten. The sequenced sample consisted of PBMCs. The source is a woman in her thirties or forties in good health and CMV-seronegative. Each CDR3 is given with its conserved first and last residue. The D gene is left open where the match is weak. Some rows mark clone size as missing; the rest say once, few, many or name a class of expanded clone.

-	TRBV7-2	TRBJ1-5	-	TGTGCCAGCAGCTCCCACCTTGCGGGGGCTCAGCCCCAGCATTTT	CASSSHLAGAQPQHF
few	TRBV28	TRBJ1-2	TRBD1	TGTGCCAGCAGTACGACAGGGGGGGCTGACTATGGCTACACCTTC	CASSTTGGADYGYTF
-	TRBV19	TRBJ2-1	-	TGTGCCAGTAGTATGGGGCTCACAACCTACAATGAGCAGTTCTTC	CASSMGLTTYNEQFF
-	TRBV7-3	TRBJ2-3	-	TGTGCCAGCAGCTTAATGGGGGGAAACACAGATACGCAGTATTTT	CASSLMGGNTDTQYF
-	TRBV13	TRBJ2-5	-	TGTGCCAGCAGCTTACAGGGATCCCAAGAGACCCAGTACTTC	CASSLQGSQETQYF
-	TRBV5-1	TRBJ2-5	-	TGCGCCAGCAGCGGAGGAGGCCACGAAGAGACCCAGTACTTC	CASSGGGHEETQYF
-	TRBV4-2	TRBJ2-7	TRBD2	TGTGCCAGCAGCCAAGAACTAGCGGGACCCCCCTACGAGCAGTACTTC	CASSQELAGPPYEQYF
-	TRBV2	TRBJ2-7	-	TGTGCCAGCAAGCACCCTAGGATGCCCTACGAGCAGTACTTC	CASKHPRMPYEQYF
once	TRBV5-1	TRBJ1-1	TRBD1	TGCGCCAGCAGCTTGGTATTAGGGGGCGGAGGAACTGAAGCTTTCTTT	CASSLVLGGGGTEAFF
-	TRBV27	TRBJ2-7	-	TGTGCCAGCAGGGGTACGGGATGGAGATCGGTGGAGCAGTACTTC	CASRGTGWRSVEQYF
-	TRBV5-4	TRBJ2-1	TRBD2	TGTGCCAGCAGCCGTACTAGCGGGTACTACAATGAGCAGTTCTTC	CASSRTSGYYNEQFF
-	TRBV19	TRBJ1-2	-	TGTGCCAGTAGTCCGGACAGCGCTAACTATGGCTACACCTTC	CASSPDSANYGYTF
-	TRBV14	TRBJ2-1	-	TGTGCCAGCAGCCAAGATCTTCGGGGTGAGCAGTTCTTC	CASSQDLRGEQFF